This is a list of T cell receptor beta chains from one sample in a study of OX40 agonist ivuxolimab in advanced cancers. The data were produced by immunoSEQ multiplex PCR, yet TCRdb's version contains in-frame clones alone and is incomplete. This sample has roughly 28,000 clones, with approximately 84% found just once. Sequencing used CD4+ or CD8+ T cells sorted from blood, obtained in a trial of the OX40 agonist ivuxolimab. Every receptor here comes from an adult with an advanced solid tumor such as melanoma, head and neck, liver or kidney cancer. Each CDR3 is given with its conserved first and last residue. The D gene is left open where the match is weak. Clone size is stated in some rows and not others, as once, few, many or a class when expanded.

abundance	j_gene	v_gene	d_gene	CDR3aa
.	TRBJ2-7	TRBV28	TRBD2	CASSSYPGTTVHEQYF
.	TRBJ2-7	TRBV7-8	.	CASSLASAYEQYF
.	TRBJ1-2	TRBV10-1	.	CASTMGGWGDYGYTF
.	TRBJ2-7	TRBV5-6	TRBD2	CASSPIAGPAYEQYF
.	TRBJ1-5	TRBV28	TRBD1	CASNGQGGNQPQHF
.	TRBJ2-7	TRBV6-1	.	CASSEAGQTWGYYEQYF
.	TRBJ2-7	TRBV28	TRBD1	CASSSRGLDYEQYF
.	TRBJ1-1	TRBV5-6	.	CASSPYRGIADPNTEAFF
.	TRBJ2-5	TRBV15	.	CATSRDGLVLTQYF
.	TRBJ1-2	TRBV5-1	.	CASSFGANYGYTF
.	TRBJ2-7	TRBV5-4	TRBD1	CASSLAGQGYYEQYF
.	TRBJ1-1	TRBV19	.	CASTTFIDSFLDAFF
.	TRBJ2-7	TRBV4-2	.	CASSAGTMGEQYF
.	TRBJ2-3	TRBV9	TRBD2	CASSGGLAADTQYF
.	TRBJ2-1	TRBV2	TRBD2	CASSEIGSGSQNEQFF
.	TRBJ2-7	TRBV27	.	CASSPSSHEQYF
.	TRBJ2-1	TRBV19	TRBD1	CASSPGQGFIQYNEQFF
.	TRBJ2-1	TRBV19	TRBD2	CASSQGLAYYNEQFF
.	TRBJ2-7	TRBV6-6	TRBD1	CASSQNGDRGYEQYF
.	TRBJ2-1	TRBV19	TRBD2	CASSLAGLHNEQFF
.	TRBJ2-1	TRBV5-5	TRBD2	CASSFATSGVGEQFF
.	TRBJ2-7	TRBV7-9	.	CASSGEGRYSYEQYF
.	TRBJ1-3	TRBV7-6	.	CASSPLFPGPSGNTIYF
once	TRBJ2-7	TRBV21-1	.	CASLRTDPSSYEQYF
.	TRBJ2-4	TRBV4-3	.	CASSQDGGTKNIQYF
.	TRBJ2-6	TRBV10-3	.	CAISEPNQGSGANVLTF
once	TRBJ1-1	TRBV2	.	CASSPGTEEAFF
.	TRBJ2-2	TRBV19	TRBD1	CASSIVHQGAAPGELFF
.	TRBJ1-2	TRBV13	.	CASSFVQDQANYGYTF
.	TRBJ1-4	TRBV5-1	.	CASSTRRATNEKLFF
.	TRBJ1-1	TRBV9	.	CASSVDGSGTEAFF
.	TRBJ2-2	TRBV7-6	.	CASSLEVDTGELFF
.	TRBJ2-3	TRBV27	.	CASSFSSGYSTDTQYF
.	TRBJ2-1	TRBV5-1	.	CASSLWGGNEQFF
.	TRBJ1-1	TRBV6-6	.	CASKYGTAEAFF
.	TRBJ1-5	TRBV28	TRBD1	CASSTLTGSNQPQHF
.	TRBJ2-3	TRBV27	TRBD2	CASSPLLMTSGRNRTQYF
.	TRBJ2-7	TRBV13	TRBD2	CASSLKTSGPTYEQYF
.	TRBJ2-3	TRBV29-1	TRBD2	CSAWTSGGESSDTQYF